These T cell receptor beta chains were read from a single sample in a study of T cells in Graves' hyperthyroidism and ophthalmopathy. Using its own MiXCR run on the multiplex PCR reads, TCRdb lists one record per CDR3 protein. The sample lists some 600,000 distinct CDR3 sequences, 35% to 55% occurring once. Source material: peripheral blood or thyroid tissue (not recorded which). The receptors come from a woman between 18 and 29 years old with Graves' hyperthyroidism. Both conserved end residues are part of each CDR3. The D gene is left open where the match is weak. Clone size appears in some rows only: once, few, many, or a class for an expanded clone.

d_call j_call v_call clone_size cdr3_nt cdr3_aa
TRBD1 TRBJ1-5 TRBV2 many TGTGCCAGCAGTGGGGACAGGGGGCGAAATCAGCCCCAGCATTTT CASSGDRGRNQPQHF
NA TRBJ2-2 TRBV29-1 few TGCAGCACACAGCGGGTTGCCGGGGAGCTGTTTTTT CSTQRVAGELFF
TRBD1 TRBJ1-4 TRBV20-1 NA TGCAGTGCTCGAGGGGGCTATCAAGATAATGAAAAACTGTTTTTT CSARGGYQDNEKLFF
NA TRBJ2-7 TRBV7-9 NA TGTGCCAGCAGCTCCGACACTAGTGCCTACGAGCAGTACTTC CASSSDTSAYEQYF
NA TRBJ1-2 TRBV6-1 NA TGTGCCAGCAGTCCGCCGGGAGCCGCACTCTATCGCTACACCTTC CASSPPGAALYRYTF
TRBD1 TRBJ1-1 TRBV7-9 NA TGTGCCAGCAGCTTAGTAACTCCTAACAGGGGGGAAGCTTTCTTT CASSLVTPNRGEAFF
NA TRBJ1-6 TRBV7-8 NA TGTGCCAGCAGCTTATCGGCAGGTTCACCCCTCCACTTT CASSLSAGSPLHF
TRBD1 TRBJ2-5 TRBV5-1 NA TGCGCCAGCAGCACCCACCCGGACAGGAAAGCGGAGACCCAGTACTTC CASSTHPDRKAETQYF
NA TRBJ1-2 TRBV7-9 NA TGTGCCAGCAGCTTAAACGCGGGACCGGAAAATGGCTACACCTTC CASSLNAGPENGYTF
TRBD1 TRBJ1-2 TRBV25-1 many TGTGCCAGCAGTGGGGGTACAGGGGCCCCATATGGCTACACCTTC CASSGGTGAPYGYTF
NA TRBJ2-7 TRBV10-3 many TGTGCCATCAGTGAGGCGGTGGGTTACGAGCAGTACTTC CAISEAVGYEQYF
NA TRBJ2-3 TRBV7-2 once TGTGCCAGCAGCTTAGTTCGTTTCAGGGGTGGAGATACGCAGTATTTT CASSLVRFRGGDTQYF
NA TRBJ2-7 TRBV7-9 NA TGTGCCAGCTCACCGAATACATTGGGCGAGCAGTACTTC CASSPNTLGEQYF
NA TRBJ2-7 TRBV7-8 NA TGTGCCAGCGTTGAAGTGGGGACTGAGACCTACGAGCAGTACTTC CASVEVGTETYEQYF
NA TRBJ1-1 TRBV2 few TGTGCCAGCAGCCATGACAGGCTGAACACTGAAGCTTTCTTT CASSHDRLNTEAFF
NA TRBJ1-1 TRBV7-9 NA TGTGCCAGCAGCCATTTCGTGAACACTGAAGCTTTCTTT CASSHFVNTEAFF
NA TRBJ2-7 TRBV29-1 few TGCAGCGTTGTGTATCCGGGTGCCCACTCCTACGAGCAGTACTTC CSVVYPGAHSYEQYF
NA TRBJ2-6 TRBV7-3 many TGTGCCAGCAGCGGCACAGGGTATGGTGGGGCCAACGTCCTGACTTTC CASSGTGYGGANVLTF
TRBD1 TRBJ2-5 TRBV7-2 NA TGTGCCGGCAGCTCGGAAATGGACAGGGTAGAAGAGACCCAGTACTTC CAGSSEMDRVEETQYF
NA TRBJ1-1 TRBV12-3/TRBV12-4 few TGTGCCAGCACTCTACGCGGGACCACCTTTGGAGCTTTCTTT CASTLRGTTFGAFF
NA TRBJ2-7 TRBV10-3 many TGTGCCATCAGCATCACAGGTTACGAGCAGTACTTC CAISITGYEQYF
NA TRBJ1-4 TRBV19 many TGTGCCAGTTCCACACCAACTAATGAAAAACTGTTTTTT CASSTPTNEKLFF
NA TRBJ1-2 TRBV15 NA TGTGCCACCAGCAGCCCACCGCGGGATGGCTACACCTTC CATSSPPRDGYTF
TRBD1 TRBJ1-2 TRBV20-1 NA TGCAGTGCTAGAGTAACAGGGGCGTATGGCTACACCTTC CSARVTGAYGYTF
TRBD2 TRBJ2-7 TRBV12-3/TRBV12-4 NA TGTGCCAGCAAGACTAGCGAGAGCTACGAGCAGTACTTC CASKTSESYEQYF
NA TRBJ2-6 TRBV7-2 many TGTGCCAGCACCTTCAGCCGCTCTGGGGCCAACGTCCTGACTTTC CASTFSRSGANVLTF
NA TRBJ2-6 TRBV7-2 few TGTGCCAGCAGCTTAGGCGAGGGCTCTGGGGCCAACGTCCTGACTTTC CASSLGEGSGANVLTF
NA TRBJ1-2 TRBV20-1 few TGCAGTGCTAGAATAGAAGGTGGCTACACCTTC CSARIEGGYTF
TRBD1 TRBJ1-1 TRBV25-1 NA TGTGCCAGCTCACCGACGGGACAGGATGAAGCTTTCTTT CASSPTGQDEAFF
TRBD1 TRBJ2-5 TRBV9 NA TGTGCCAGCAGACCGTCAGGGACAGTTAGAGAGACCCAGTACTTC CASRPSGTVRETQYF
NA TRBJ1-2 TRBV7-9 NA TGTGCCAGCAGAAAGGACGGAGGACATGGCTACACCTTC CASRKDGGHGYTF
NA TRBJ1-5 TRBV25-1 NA TGTGCTAGTGGTTTGTACGCGACAGAGTATAGCAATCAGCTCCAGCATTTT CASGLYATEYSNQLQHF
TRBD2 TRBJ2-7 TRBV7-2 few TGTGCCAGCAGCTTAGTACGTCTAGCGGAGGGGTACGAGCAGTACTTC CASSLVRLAEGYEQYF
NA TRBJ2-5 TRBV7-2 many TGTGCCAGCAGCCTCCTTGGCGGGAAGGAGACCCAGTACTTC CASSLLGGKETQYF
NA TRBJ1-5 TRBV2 many TGTGCCAGCAGTGATACAGGGACCTTGTTGCCCCAGCATTTT CASSDTGTLLPQHF
NA TRBJ2-2 TRBV29-1 few TGCAGCGTGGGGGGTGGCAGGACGAACACCGGGGAGCTGTCTTGG CSVGGGRTNTGELSW
TRBD1 TRBJ1-3 TRBV7-9 many TGTGCCAGCAGCCGGACAGGGACCATATATTTT CASSRTGTIYF
NA TRBJ2-7 TRBV10-3 many TGTGCCATCAGTGATAAGGGTAACGACGAGCAGTACTTC CAISDKGNDEQYF
NA TRBJ1-2 TRBV25-1 NA TGTGCCAGCAGTGAGTGGAACTATGGCTACACCTTC CASSEWNYGYTF
NA TRBJ2-2 TRBV19 NA TGTGCCAGCACCCGTCAGGGTACCGGGGAGCTGTTTTTT CASTRQGTGELFF